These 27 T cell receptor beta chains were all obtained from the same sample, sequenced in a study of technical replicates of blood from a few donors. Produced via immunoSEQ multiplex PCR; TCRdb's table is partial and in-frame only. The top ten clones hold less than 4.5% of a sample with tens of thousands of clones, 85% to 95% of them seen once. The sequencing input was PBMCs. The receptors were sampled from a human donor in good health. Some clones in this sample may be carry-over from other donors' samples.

CDR3 residues: CASSFDQRNSPLHF. The CDR3 DNA follows: TGTGCCAGCAGCTTCGACCAGAGGAATTCACCCCTCCACTTT. The rearrangement uses TRBV5-5 and TRBJ1-6; D gene uncertain. Trimming removed 2 bases at V and 7 bases at J, with 10 bases between. Germline CDR1 SGHKS, CDR2 YYEKEE (reference sequence). This CDR3 is 14 amino acids long.

This CDR3 is CASSLSGTSGGGTDTQYF. The CDR3 bases are TGCGCCAGCAGCCTATCCGGGACTAGCGGGGGGGGCACAGATACGCAGTATTTT. This chain joins TRBV4-1 and TRBJ2-3; 16 nucleotides align to TRBD2. The junction had 5 bases not matched to a gene; V was cut back by 4 bases and J by 1 base. Germline V lookup: CDR1 MGHRA, CDR2 YSYEKL. This CDR3 region has 18 residues.

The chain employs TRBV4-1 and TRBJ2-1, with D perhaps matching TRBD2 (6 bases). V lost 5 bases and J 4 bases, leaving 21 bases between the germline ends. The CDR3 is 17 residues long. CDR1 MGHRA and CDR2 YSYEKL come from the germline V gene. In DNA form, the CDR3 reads TGCGCCAGCAGCTATTTATTCGGGCTAGCGCCTTACAATGAGCAGTTCTTC. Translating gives CASSYLFGLAPYNEQFF.

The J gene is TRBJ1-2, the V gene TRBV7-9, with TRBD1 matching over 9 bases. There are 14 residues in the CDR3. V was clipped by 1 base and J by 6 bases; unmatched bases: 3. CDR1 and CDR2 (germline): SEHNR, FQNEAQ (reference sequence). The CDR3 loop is CASSLVGQGNGYTF. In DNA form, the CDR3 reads TGTGCCAGCAGCTTAGTCGGACAGGGGAATGGCTACACCTTC.

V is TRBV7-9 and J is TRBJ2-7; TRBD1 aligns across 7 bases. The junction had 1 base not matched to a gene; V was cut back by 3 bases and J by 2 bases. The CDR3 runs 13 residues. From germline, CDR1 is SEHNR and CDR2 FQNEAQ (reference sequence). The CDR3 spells CASSFGTAYEQYF. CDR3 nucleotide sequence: TGTGCCAGCAGCTTCGGGACAGCCTACGAGCAGTACTTC.

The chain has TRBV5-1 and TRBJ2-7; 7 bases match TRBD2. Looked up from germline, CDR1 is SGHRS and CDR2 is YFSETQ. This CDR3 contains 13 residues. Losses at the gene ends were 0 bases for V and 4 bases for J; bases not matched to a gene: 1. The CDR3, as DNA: TGCGCCAGCAGCTTGGGGGGAGGGTACGAGCAGTACTTC. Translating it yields CASSLGGGYEQYF.

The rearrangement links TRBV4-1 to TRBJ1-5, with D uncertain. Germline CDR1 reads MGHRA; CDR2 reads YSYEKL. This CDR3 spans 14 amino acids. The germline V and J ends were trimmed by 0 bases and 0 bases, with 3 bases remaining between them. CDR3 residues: CASSQDHSNQPQHF. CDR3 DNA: TGCGCCAGCAGCCAAGATCATAGCAATCAGCCCCAGCATTTT.

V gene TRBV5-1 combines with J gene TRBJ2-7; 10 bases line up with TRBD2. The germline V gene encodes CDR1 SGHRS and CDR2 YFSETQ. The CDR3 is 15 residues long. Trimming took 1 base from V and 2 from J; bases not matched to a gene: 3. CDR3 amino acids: CASSLLAGAAYEQYF. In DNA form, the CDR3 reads TGCGCCAGCAGCTTGCTAGCGGGGGCCGCCTACGAGCAGTACTTC.

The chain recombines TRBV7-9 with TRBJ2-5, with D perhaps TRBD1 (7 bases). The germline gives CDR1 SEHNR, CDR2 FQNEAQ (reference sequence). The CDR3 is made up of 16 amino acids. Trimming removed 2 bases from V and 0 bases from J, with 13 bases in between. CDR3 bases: TGTGCCAGCAGCTTACCGTCAGGGGGGTACCAAGAGACCCAGTACTTC. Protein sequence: CASSLPSGGYQETQYF.

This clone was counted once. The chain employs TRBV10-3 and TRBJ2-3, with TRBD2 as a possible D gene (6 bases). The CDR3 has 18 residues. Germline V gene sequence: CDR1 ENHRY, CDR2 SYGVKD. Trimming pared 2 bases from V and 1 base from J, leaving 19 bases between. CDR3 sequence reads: CAISEPPGVASGTDTQYF. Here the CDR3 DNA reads TGTGCCATCAGTGAGCCCCCCGGGGTCGCTAGCGGCACAGATACGCAGTATTTT.

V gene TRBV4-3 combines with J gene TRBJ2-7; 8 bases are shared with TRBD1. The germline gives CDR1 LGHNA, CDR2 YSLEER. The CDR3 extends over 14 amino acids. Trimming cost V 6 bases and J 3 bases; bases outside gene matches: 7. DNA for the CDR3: TGCGCCAGCAGGGTGGGACAGGCCAACTACGAGCAGTACTTC. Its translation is CASRVGQANYEQYF.

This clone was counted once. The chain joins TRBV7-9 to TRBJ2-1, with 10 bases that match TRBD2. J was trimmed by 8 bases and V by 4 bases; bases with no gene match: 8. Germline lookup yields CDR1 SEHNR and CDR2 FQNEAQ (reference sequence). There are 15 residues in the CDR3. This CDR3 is CASSSGTSAWDEQFF. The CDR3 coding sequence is TGTGCCAGCAGCTCCGGGACTAGCGCTTGGGATGAGCAGTTCTTC.

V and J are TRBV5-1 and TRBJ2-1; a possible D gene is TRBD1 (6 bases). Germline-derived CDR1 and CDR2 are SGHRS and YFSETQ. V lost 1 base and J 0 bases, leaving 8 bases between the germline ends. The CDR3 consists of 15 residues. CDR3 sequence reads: CASSLPDSSYNEQFF. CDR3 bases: TGCGCCAGCAGCTTGCCGGACAGCTCCTACAATGAGCAGTTCTTC.

CDR3 bases: TGTGCCAGCAGCCCGTCCCGGACAGGGGACCAAAGAGCTTTCTTT. This encodes CASSPSRTGDQRAFF. The rearrangement uses TRBV7-2 and TRBJ1-1; 9 bases agree with TRBD1. CDR3 length: 15 amino acids. J was trimmed by 10 bases and V by 5 bases; bases with no gene match: 14. Looked up from germline, CDR1 is SGHTA and CDR2 is FQGNSA.

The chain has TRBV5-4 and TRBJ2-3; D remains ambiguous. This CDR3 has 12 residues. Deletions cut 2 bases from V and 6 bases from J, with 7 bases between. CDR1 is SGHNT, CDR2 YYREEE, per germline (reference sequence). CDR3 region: CASSFVSDTQYF. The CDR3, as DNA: TGTGCCAGCAGCTTTGTCTCGGATACGCAGTATTTT.

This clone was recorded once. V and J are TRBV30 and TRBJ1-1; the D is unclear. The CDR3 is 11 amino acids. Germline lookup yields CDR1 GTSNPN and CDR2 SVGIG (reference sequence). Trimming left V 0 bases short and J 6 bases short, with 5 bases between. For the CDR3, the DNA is TGTGCCTGGAGTGTAGTAGCTGAAGCTTTCTTT. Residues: CAWSVVAEAFF.

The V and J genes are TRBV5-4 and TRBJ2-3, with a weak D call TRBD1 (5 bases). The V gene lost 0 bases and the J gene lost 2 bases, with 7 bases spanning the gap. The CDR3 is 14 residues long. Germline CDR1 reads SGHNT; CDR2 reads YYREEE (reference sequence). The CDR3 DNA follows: TGTGCCAGCAGCTTGGACAGGTCCACAGATACGCAGTATTTT. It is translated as CASSLDRSTDTQYF.

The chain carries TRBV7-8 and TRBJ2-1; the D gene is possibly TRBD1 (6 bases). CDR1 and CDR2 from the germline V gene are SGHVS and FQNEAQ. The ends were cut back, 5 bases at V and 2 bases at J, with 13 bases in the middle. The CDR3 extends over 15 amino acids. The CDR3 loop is CASSKTGTPYNEQFF. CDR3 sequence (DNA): TGTGCCAGCAGCAAAACAGGGACCCCCTACAATGAGCAGTTCTTC.

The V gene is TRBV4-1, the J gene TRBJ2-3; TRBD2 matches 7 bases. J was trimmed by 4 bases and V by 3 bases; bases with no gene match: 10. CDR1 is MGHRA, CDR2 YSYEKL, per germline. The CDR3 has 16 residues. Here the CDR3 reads CASSQESAGEADTQYF. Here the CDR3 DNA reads TGCGCCAGCAGCCAGGAATCTGCGGGAGAGGCAGATACGCAGTATTTT.

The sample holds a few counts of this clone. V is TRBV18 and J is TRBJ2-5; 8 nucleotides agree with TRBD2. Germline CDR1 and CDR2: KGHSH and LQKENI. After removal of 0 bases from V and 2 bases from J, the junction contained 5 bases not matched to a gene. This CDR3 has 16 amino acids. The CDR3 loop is CASSPPRLAGQETQYF. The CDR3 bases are TGTGCCAGCTCACCACCGCGGCTAGCGGGTCAAGAGACCCAGTACTTC.

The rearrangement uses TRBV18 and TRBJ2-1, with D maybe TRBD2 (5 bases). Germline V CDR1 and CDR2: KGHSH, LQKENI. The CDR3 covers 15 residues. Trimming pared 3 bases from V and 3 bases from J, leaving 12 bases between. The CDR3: CASSPSGVFYNEQFF. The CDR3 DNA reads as TGTGCCAGCTCACCTTCCGGGGTTTTCTACAATGAGCAGTTCTTC.

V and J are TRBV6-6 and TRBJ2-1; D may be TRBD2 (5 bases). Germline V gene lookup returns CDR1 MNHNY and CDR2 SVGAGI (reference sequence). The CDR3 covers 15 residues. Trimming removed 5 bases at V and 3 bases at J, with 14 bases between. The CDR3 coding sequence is TGTGCCAGCAGTCCTAGCCGAGGTGGCTACAATGAGCAGTTCTTC. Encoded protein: CASSPSRGGYNEQFF.

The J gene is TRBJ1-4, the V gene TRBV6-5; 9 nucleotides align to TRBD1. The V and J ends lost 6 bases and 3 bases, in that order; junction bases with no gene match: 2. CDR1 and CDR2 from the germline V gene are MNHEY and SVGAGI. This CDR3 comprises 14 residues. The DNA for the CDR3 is TGTGCCAGCAGACGACAGGGGGCTAATGAAAAACTGTTTTTT. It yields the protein CASRRQGANEKLFF.

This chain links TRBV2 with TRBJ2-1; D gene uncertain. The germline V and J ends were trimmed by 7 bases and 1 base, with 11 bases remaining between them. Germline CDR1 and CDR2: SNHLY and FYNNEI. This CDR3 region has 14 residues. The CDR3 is CASTRVRSYNEQFF. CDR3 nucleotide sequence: TGTGCCAGCACACGCGTCCGGTCCTACAATGAGCAGTTCTTC.

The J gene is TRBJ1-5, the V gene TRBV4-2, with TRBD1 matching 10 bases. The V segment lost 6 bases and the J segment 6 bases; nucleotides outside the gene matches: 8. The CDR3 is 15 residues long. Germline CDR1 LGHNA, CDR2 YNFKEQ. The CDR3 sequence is CASRSTGGAFQPQHF. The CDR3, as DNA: TGTGCCAGCAGATCGACAGGGGGCGCGTTTCAGCCCCAGCATTTT.

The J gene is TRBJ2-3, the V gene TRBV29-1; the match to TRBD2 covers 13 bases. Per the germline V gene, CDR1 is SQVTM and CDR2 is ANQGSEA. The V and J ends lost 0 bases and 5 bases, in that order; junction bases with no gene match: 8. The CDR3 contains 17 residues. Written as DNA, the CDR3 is TGCAGCGTTGAAGATCTTTTACTAGCGGGGGGGAAAGATACGCAGTATTTT. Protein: CSVEDLLLAGGKDTQYF.

The CDR3 is CASRRTSGAYEQYF. CDR3 in DNA: TGTGCCAGCAGACGGACTAGCGGGGCCTACGAGCAGTACTTC. The V gene is TRBV7-2, the J gene TRBJ2-7, with 12 bases identical to TRBD2. There are 14 residues in the CDR3. J was trimmed by 2 bases and V by 6 bases; bases with no gene match: 2. Germline lookup yields CDR1 SGHTA and CDR2 FQGNSA.